Shown below are 30 T cell receptor beta chains from a single sample sequenced in a study of CD4 T cells in relation to SARS-CoV-2 and coronaviruses. The antigens these receptors bind are not known. Before the COVID-19 pandemic, during about 2010-2019, CD4+ T cells were taken from unexposed donors. CD4+ T cells were isolated from the cells after more than nine days of culture. Sequencing used immunoSEQ multiplex PCR; TCRdb keeps in-frame clones, though not all of them. This table has around 23,000 clones, about 80% appearing once. The sequenced sample was CD4+ T cells from PBMCs, cultured in vitro. The receptors here all came from a human donor in good health.

The chain recombines TRBV12-3 or TRBV12-4 with TRBJ2-7; tentatively, D is TRBD1 or TRBD2 (5 bases each). CDR3 size: 13 residues. Trimming left V 0 bases short and J 3 bases short, with 6 bases between. The CDR3 sequence is CASSLAGVYEQYF. CDR3 coding DNA: TGTGCCAGCAGTTTAGCGGGGGTCTACGAGCAGTACTTC.

The gene calls are TRBV6-2 or TRBV6-3 and TRBJ2-1, with D unclear. CDR1 MNHEY and CDR2 SVGEGT come from the germline V gene. The CDR3 consists of 16 residues. V was pared by 6 bases and J by 7 bases, with 22 bases between. CDR3 amino acids: CASSPLGERILNEQFF. The CDR3 nucleotides read TGTGCCAGCAGCCCCCTGGGCGAACGGATTCTAAATGAGCAGTTCTTC.

The CDR3 DNA is TGTGCCAGTAGTGCCGAAGCGGGAGTGTCCTACAATGAGCAGTTCTTC. It is translated as CASSAEAGVSYNEQFF. This chain connects TRBV19 to TRBJ2-1; the match to TRBD2 covers 8 bases. With V trimmed by 5 bases and J by 1 base, 7 bases remained unmatched. Germline CDR1 LNHDA, CDR2 SQIVND (reference sequence). The CDR3 sequence is 16 residues long.

The chain is built from TRBV11-2 and TRBJ2-1, with D perhaps matching TRBD1 or TRBD2 (5 bases each). This CDR3 region has 16 residues. Germline V lookup: CDR1 SGHAT, CDR2 FQNNGV. Trimming shortened V by 4 bases and J by 8 bases, and 21 bases separated the two germline ends. The CDR3, as DNA: TGTGCCAGCAGCTCCCGGAAGGGGAGTGGATGGGATGAGCAGTTCTTC. Its protein is CASSSRKGSGWDEQFF. Combining the CDR3 with reference TRBV11-2 and TRBJ2-1 gives the whole variable domain EAGVAQSPRYKIIEKRQSVAFWCNPISGHATLYWYQQILGQGPKLLIQFQNNGVVDDSQLPKDRFSAERLKGVDSTLKIQPAKLEDSAVYLCASSSRKGSGWDEQFFGPGTRLTVL.

V usage is TRBV19 and J usage is TRBJ1-5; D unclear. There are 17 residues in the CDR3. Trimming stripped 4 bases from V and 1 base from J, with 17 bases between. Germline V gene lookup returns CDR1 LNHDA and CDR2 SQIVND (reference sequence). CDR3 DNA sequence: TGTGCCAGTAGTACAGGCTCGATCGGGGTGAGCAATCAGCCCCAGCATTTT. Encoded protein: CASSTGSIGVSNQPQHF.

This clone has only a few counts. This sequence joins TRBV28 and TRBJ2-7; 7 nucleotides align to TRBD1. The V segment lost 3 bases and the J segment 3 bases; nucleotides outside the gene matches: 5. Germline CDR1 is MDHEN and CDR2 is SYDVKM. The length of the CDR3 is 14 residues. The CDR3 region has the DNA TGTGCCAGCAGTTTCCGGGACAGATACTACGAGCAGTACTTC. The encoded protein is CASSFRDRYYEQYF.

The J gene is TRBJ1-5, the V gene TRBV6-5, with D possibly being TRBD1 (6 bases). The length of the CDR3 is 14 residues. Germline CDR1 and CDR2: MNHEY and SVGAGI. Trimming left V 6 bases short and J 2 bases short, with 11 bases between. In nucleotides, the CDR3 is TGTGCCAGCAGGGGGGGGGCTCGCAATCAGCCCCAGCATTTT. Translation gives CASRGGARNQPQHF.

The chain is built from TRBV6-5 and TRBJ2-3; D is possibly TRBD2 (8 bases). Germline-derived CDR1 and CDR2 are MNHEY and SVGAGI. The CDR3 is made up of 14 amino acids. The V end lost 7 bases, the J end lost 4 bases, and 15 bases lay between the germline ends. The CDR3 loop is CASTSGGGPDTQYF. In DNA, the CDR3 is TGTGCCAGCACTTCGGGAGGGGGCCCAGATACGCAGTATTTT.

The J gene is TRBJ1-5, the V gene TRBV6-2 or TRBV6-3; D possibly corresponds to TRBD1 (6 bases). Per germline, CDR1 MNHEY and CDR2 SVGEGT. Trimming removed 0 bases at V and 4 bases at J, with 19 bases between. The CDR3 loop spans 18 amino acids. CDR3 bases: TGTGCCAGCAGTTACTCGTCCTTAGGTAGGGGGGTAAATCAGCCCCAGCATTTT. Amino acid sequence: CASSYSSLGRGVNQPQHF.

The chain employs TRBV20-1 and TRBJ2-3; D gene uncertain. The V end lost 5 bases, the J end lost 2 bases, and 5 bases lay between the germline ends. There are 11 residues in the CDR3. CDR1 is DFQATT and CDR2 is SNEGSKA in the germline V gene (reference sequence). CDR3 DNA sequence: TGCAGTGCTGGTGTCACAGATACGCAGTATTTT. Protein: CSAGVTDTQYF.

The chain uses TRBV11-2 and TRBJ1-6; tentative D call: TRBD1 (5 bases). CDR1 and CDR2 from the germline V gene are SGHAT and FQNNGV. The CDR3 extends over 13 amino acids. Trimming removed 5 bases from V and 15 bases from J, with 17 bases in between. The CDR3 loop reads CASSPILTEDLHF. DNA for the CDR3: TGTGCCAGCAGCCCTATACTGACAGAGGACCTCCACTTT.

This clone turned up a few times. The rearrangement joins TRBV10-3 to TRBJ1-5; 10 nucleotides align to TRBD1. After removal of 5 bases from V and 6 bases from J, the junction contained 10 bases not matched to a gene. The germline CDR1 and CDR2 sequences are ENHRY and SYGVKD. The CDR3 is 16 residues long. The CDR3: CAISKTMDRGGQPQHF. CDR3 DNA: TGTGCCATCAGTAAAACCATGGACAGGGGGGGTCAGCCCCAGCATTTT.

This chain links TRBV5-8 with TRBJ2-1, with 10 bases matching TRBD2. Germline V CDR1 and CDR2: SGHTS, YDEGEE. This CDR3 has 18 amino acids. Trimming at V came to 6 bases and at J to 6 bases, leaving 18 bases not matched to a gene. The CDR3 DNA reads TGTGCCAGCACCTTCCTTGGGACTAGCGCCGAGAGGGGCAATGAGCAGTTCTTC. Translating it yields CASTFLGTSAERGNEQFF.

The rearrangement joins TRBV5-1 to TRBJ2-1, with D possibly called TRBD1 or TRBD2 (5 bases each). CDR1 is SGHRS, CDR2 YFSETQ, per germline. CDR3 length equals 16 residues. V was cut by 4 bases and J by 2 bases, with 16 bases left in between. The CDR3 loop is CASSGGPQLTYNEQFF. The CDR3 nucleotides read TGCGCCAGCAGCGGGGGTCCCCAGTTGACCTACAATGAGCAGTTCTTC.

This clone was detected only a few times. J is TRBJ2-2 and V is TRBV24-1; TRBD1 agrees at 10 bases. This CDR3 spans 16 amino acids. V lost 7 bases to trimming and J lost 1 base; unmatched junction nucleotides: 5. Germline assignment: CDR1 KGHDR and CDR2 SFDVKD. The CDR3 region has the DNA TGTGCCACCAGCTACGGACAGGGGGGGAACACCGGGGAGCTGTTTTTT. It yields the protein CATSYGQGGNTGELFF.

The CDR3 nucleotides are TGTGCCAGCAGCTCAGACCGTTACGGGGAGCTGTTTTTT. Translating it yields CASSSDRYGELFF. V is TRBV7-3 and J is TRBJ2-2, with D hard to call. CDR3 length: 13 amino acids. CDR1 SGHTA and CDR2 FQGTGA come from the germline V gene. With 4 bases removed from V and 7 bases from J, the gap between germline ends came to 10 bases.

The V gene is TRBV2, the J gene TRBJ2-3; D is unresolved. V was cut by 6 bases and J by 0 bases, with 19 bases left in between. Germline CDR1 reads SNHLY; CDR2 reads FYNNEI. This CDR3 is 17 amino acids long. The CDR3 region is CASSRLPPYDSTDTQYF. The CDR3 DNA follows: TGTGCCAGCAGCCGCCTCCCCCCATACGACAGCACAGATACGCAGTATTTT.

The genes are TRBV5-1 and TRBJ2-2, with 7 nucleotides matching TRBD1. This CDR3 has 15 residues. V lost 4 bases to trimming and J lost 7 bases; unmatched junction nucleotides: 10. The germline V gene has CDR1 SGHRS and CDR2 YFSETQ. Here the CDR3 reads CASSPADRDIGELFF. The DNA of the CDR3 is TGCGCCAGCAGCCCGGCAGACAGGGATATCGGGGAGCTGTTTTTT.

The chain recombines TRBV3-1 (or the pseudogene TRBV3-2) with TRBJ2-3, with TRBD2 matching 7 bases. The CDR3 length is 14 residues. J was trimmed by 0 bases and V by 6 bases; bases with no gene match: 3. In germline, CDR1 is LGHDT, CDR2 YNNKEL (reference sequence). CDR3 DNA: TGTGCCAGCAGAGGGACTACCAGCACAGATACGCAGTATTTT. This gives the protein CASRGTTSTDTQYF.

This chain joins TRBV10-2 and TRBJ1-2, with 7 bases aligning to TRBD1. This CDR3 contains 14 residues. Germline V lookup: CDR1 WSHSY, CDR2 SAAADI. J was trimmed by 2 bases and V by 4 bases; bases with no gene match: 4. CDR3 DNA: TGCGCCAGCAGTGCAACAGGGGCCAACTATGGCTACACCTTC. Translation gives CASSATGANYGYTF.

J is TRBJ2-3 and V is TRBV3-1 (or the pseudogene TRBV3-2); D is unclear. Germline V gene sequence: CDR1 LGHDT, CDR2 YNNKEL (reference sequence). V was shortened by 4 bases and J by 5 bases, with 10 bases between the two germline ends. CDR3 length equals 13 residues. As DNA, the CDR3 is TGTGCCAGCAGCCTGGCCCCAGGAGATACGCAGTATTTT. Translated, it gives CASSLAPGDTQYF.

In its sample, this clone was seen a few times. This chain connects TRBV19 to TRBJ2-1; tentatively, D is TRBD2 (6 bases). This CDR3 region has 15 residues. V lost 2 bases to trimming and J lost 10 bases, with 18 bases between them. Germline V gene data show CDR1 as LNHDA and CDR2 as SQIVND (reference sequence). CDR3 residues: CASSISRDSWGEQFF. CDR3 sequence (DNA): TGTGCCAGTAGTATATCGAGGGACTCATGGGGCGAGCAGTTCTTC.

The V call is TRBV10-2, the J call TRBJ1-4; 8 bases match TRBD1. The trim removed 4 bases at V and 12 bases at J, leaving 4 bases unmatched. Germline V gene sequence: CDR1 WSHSY, CDR2 SAAADI. The CDR3 covers 12 residues. The CDR3 loop is CASSVMDRELFF. The CDR3, as DNA: TGCGCCAGCAGTGTCATGGACAGGGAACTGTTTTTT.

The chain is built from TRBV30 and TRBJ2-7; D uncertain. Trimming took 1 base from V and 4 from J, leaving 5 bases between them. CDR1 and CDR2 (germline): GTSNPN, SVGIG (reference sequence). This CDR3 comprises 11 residues. DNA for the CDR3: TGTGCCTGGAGTGAGACTTACGAGCAGTACTTC. Amino acid sequence: CAWSETYEQYF.

Note on this clone: Germline and junction disagree at one end, which may indicate a read error. This sequence joins TRBV30 and TRBJ2-5; D not resolved. This CDR3 is built from 11 residues. Germline V gene sequence: CDR1 GTSNPN, CDR2 SVGIG (reference sequence). This CDR3 is CAWSVQETQYF. The DNA for the CDR3 is TGTGCCTGGAGTGTACAAGAAACCCAGTACTTC. The variable domain in full, with the rest retrieved from reference TRBV30 and TRBJ2-5, is SQTIHQWPATLVQPVGSPLSLECTVEGTSNPNLYWYRQAAGRGLQLLFYSVGIGQISSEVPQNLSASRPQDRQFILSSKKLLLSDSGFYLCAWSVQETQYFGPGTRLLVL.

V and J are TRBV10-1 and TRBJ2-7; 10 nucleotides match TRBD2. The V gene end was trimmed by 1 base and the J gene end by 3 bases; junction bases not matched to a gene: 3. The CDR3 totals 15 residues. CDR1 and CDR2 (germline): WNHNN, SYGVQD (reference sequence). The DNA for the CDR3 is TGCGCCAGCAGTGAGTATGCTAGCGGGAGCTACGAGCAGTACTTC. This sequence encodes CASSEYASGSYEQYF.

The rearrangement links TRBV7-2 to TRBJ1-2, with 7 bases matching TRBD1. Germline CDR1 SGHTA, CDR2 FQGNSA. The CDR3 sequence is 13 residues long. V gave up 6 bases and J gave up 6 bases; unmatched junction bases: 7. CDR3 region: CASSTGAGDGYTF. Here the CDR3 DNA reads TGTGCCAGCAGTACAGGGGCGGGAGATGGCTACACCTTC.

This clone occurred a few times. The rearrangement joins TRBV6-4 to TRBJ2-1, with TRBD2 as a possible D gene (7 bases). Between the trimmed V and J ends, which lost 6 bases and 2 bases, there was a span of 11 bases. The CDR3 length is 14 residues. Germline V CDR1 and CDR2: MRHNA, SNTAGT. The CDR3, as DNA: TGTGCCAGCAGCGCCGGGGGGCCCTACAATGAGCAGTTCTTC. Translated: CASSAGGPYNEQFF.

This clone was seen more than once but under ten times. This chain joins TRBV19 and TRBJ2-1; 8 bases align to TRBD2. The CDR3 is 15 amino acids. V dropped 4 bases and J dropped 7; count of bases not matched to a gene: 9. Germline V gene sequence: CDR1 LNHDA, CDR2 SQIVND (reference sequence). CDR3: CASSTGTRTANEQFF. In DNA, the CDR3 is TGTGCCAGTAGTACCGGGACTAGGACAGCTAATGAGCAGTTCTTC.

This clone was seen a few times. The rearrangement joins TRBV11-2 to TRBJ2-1; 9 bases align to TRBD2. Germline V CDR1 and CDR2: SGHAT, FQNNGV. The CDR3 loop spans 15 amino acids. Trimming at V came to 6 bases and at J to 7 bases, leaving 10 bases not matched to a gene. This CDR3 reads CASRRDRLAVNEQFF. The DNA of the CDR3 is TGTGCCAGCAGGAGAGACCGACTAGCGGTAAATGAGCAGTTCTTC.